The next 3 T cell receptor beta chains were all read from a single sample in a study of beta chain features in type 1 diabetes. Expressed TCRB transcripts were sequenced because the entire RNA isolate underwent reverse transcription. Some clones are missing from TCRdb's copy, which holds only in-frame ones; the method was immunoSEQ multiplex PCR. This table has approximately 37,000 clones, approximately 60% appearing once. Source material: Tregs from blood. These receptors were collected from a woman aged 25-40 years in good health.

CDR3 nucleotides: TGTGCCAGCAGCCCGCCAGGGCGGCTGGGGAATGAGCAGTTCTTC. This encodes CASSPPGRLGNEQFF. The chain has TRBV11-1 and TRBJ2-1; possibly TRBD1 for D (5 bases). The CDR3 covers 15 residues. Trimming left V 5 bases short and J 7 bases short, with 18 bases between. Per germline, CDR1 SGHAT and CDR2 FQDESV (reference sequence).

This clone was found a few times. The chain combines TRBV9 with TRBJ2-5; 9 bases are shared with TRBD1. V was clipped by 1 base and J by 5 bases; unmatched bases: 6. The CDR3 totals 15 residues. Germline V gives CDR1 SGDLS, CDR2 YYNGEE. In DNA, the CDR3 is TGTGCCAGCAGCGTATTAGGACAGGGGTGGGAGACCCAGTACTTC. This sequence encodes CASSVLGQGWETQYF.

The V gene is TRBV7-8, the J gene TRBJ2-3; D not certain. The CDR3 is made up of 14 amino acids. Germline V gives CDR1 SGHVS, CDR2 FQNEAQ. The V end was cut by 5 bases, the J end by 3 bases, with 12 bases between. This CDR3 reads CASSPSRFTDTQYF. CDR3 bases: TGTGCCAGCAGCCCTTCGCGCTTTACAGATACGCAGTATTTT.